The T cell receptor beta chain under discussion was sequenced for a study of regulatory T cells in long-lasting Graves disease. There are a few counts of this clonotype. No antigen is known for it. TCR beta libraries were built with iRepertoire HTBI primers and Arm-PCR of CDR3 regions. TCRdb recomputed calls from the multiplex PCR reads with MiXCR, one row per CDR3 protein. The profile shows 300,000 to 350,000 distinct CDR3 sequences, around 20% of them singletons. Overall study results and limits: The study found persistent patients shared more public clonotypes (fewer than 3,000) than new patients (over 850). TRBV28 was favored in persistent disease, as were TRBJ1-2 and TRBJ2-5. Those with persistent Graves' had less TCR diversity than newly diagnosed patients.

As to time point: persistent/refractory GD, antithyroid drugs over 5 years with positive TRAb. From RNA extracted from PBMCs, the TCR library was made. Diagnosing Graves' disease relied on the American Thyroid Association guidelines. Germline CDR1 reads MNHEY; CDR2 reads SVGEGT. J gave up 1 base and V 5 bases, and 6 bases lay outside the gene matches. The length of the CDR3 is 16 residues. V is TRBV6-2 or TRBV6-3 and J is TRBJ2-2, with 8 bases aligning to TRBD1. This TCR came from a female donor with Graves disease. Sequencing was performed on peripheral blood mononuclear cells (PBMCs), taken when the disease was refractory, from a patient treated with antithyroid drugs. The CDR3: CASSIFDRGNTGELFF. The CDR3 DNA sequence: TGTGCCAGCAGTATATTTGACAGGGGGAACACCGGGGAGCTGTTTTTT.